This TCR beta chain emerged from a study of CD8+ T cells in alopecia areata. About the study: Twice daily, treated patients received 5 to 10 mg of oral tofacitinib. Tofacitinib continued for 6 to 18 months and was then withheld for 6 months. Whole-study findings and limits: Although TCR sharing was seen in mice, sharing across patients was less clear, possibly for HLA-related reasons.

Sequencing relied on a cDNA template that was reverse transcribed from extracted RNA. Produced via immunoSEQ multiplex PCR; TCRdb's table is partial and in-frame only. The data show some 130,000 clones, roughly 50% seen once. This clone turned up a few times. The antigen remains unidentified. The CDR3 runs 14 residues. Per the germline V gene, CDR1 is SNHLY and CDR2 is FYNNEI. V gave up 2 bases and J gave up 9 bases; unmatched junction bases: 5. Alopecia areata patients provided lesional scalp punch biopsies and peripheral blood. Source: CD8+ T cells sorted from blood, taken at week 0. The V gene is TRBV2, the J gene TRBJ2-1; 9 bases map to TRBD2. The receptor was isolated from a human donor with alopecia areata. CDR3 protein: CASSEHAGGPEQFF. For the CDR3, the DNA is TGTGCCAGCAGTGAACACGCGGGGGGGCCTGAGCAGTTCTTC.